The subject of this entry is one TCR beta chain. The source of the sample is a study of response to subunit inactivated influenza vaccine. One entry per CDR3 protein results from TCRdb running MiXCR on the RT-PCR reads. The table shows about 540,000 distinct CDR3 sequences, with roughly a quarter occurring only once. CDR1 is DFQATT and CDR2 is SNEGSKA in the germline V gene (reference sequence). With 2 bases removed from V and 2 bases from J, the gap between germline ends came to 11 bases. The CDR3 consists of 14 residues. These same records also appear under a second study, on T cells expressing NK-cell markers. That investigation notes: Template switching by 5'RACE with UMIs generated the TCR beta cDNA. Seven sequenced donors out of eight were HCMV-seropositive, one seronegative. There remained a lack of clarity about HCMV specificity of expanded NKG2C+ T cell clones.

V gene TRBV20-1 combines with J gene TRBJ2-3; weak D call: TRBD2 (5 bases). The source is a man aged 45-65 years who received an inactivated influenza vaccine. The sample here was CD4+ T cells sorted from PBMCs, taken about 11 days after vaccination. CDR3 sequence reads: CSARLLVFTDTQYF. The CDR3 nucleotides are TGCAGTGCTAGATTACTAGTTTTCACAGATACGCAGTATTTT.